These 32 T cell receptor beta chains were sequenced from one sample in a study of blood T cell repertoires in COVID-19. TCRdb keeps only in-frame clones here, not all; method: immunoSEQ multiplex PCR. The table includes 250,000 or so clones, 80% to 90% detected once. Sequenced input: peripheral blood. The receptors stem from a young man with active or convalescent COVID-19.

The chain is built from TRBV6-5 and TRBJ1-3; no definite D call. This CDR3 comprises 10 residues. V was shortened by 8 bases and J by 12 bases, with 11 bases between the two germline ends. Germline V gene data show CDR1 as MNHEY and CDR2 as SVGAGI. The CDR3 spells CASAWSIIYF. The CDR3 coding sequence is TGTGCCAGCGCATGGAGTATCATATATTTT.

The chain links TRBV27 to TRBJ2-3; TRBD2 is a possible D gene (5 bases). The ends were cut back, 3 bases at V and 7 bases at J, with 17 bases in the middle. This CDR3 contains 15 residues. Germline CDR1 and CDR2: MNHEY and SMNVEV (reference sequence). CDR3 amino acids: CASSLAGSPPHTQYF. CDR3 coding DNA: TGTGCCAGCAGTTTGGCGGGTTCTCCCCCGCATACGCAGTATTTT.

The J gene is TRBJ2-3, the V gene TRBV5-1; 9 bases fit TRBD1. The V and J ends lost 5 bases and 5 bases, in that order; junction bases with no gene match: 6. The length of the CDR3 is 14 residues. From germline, CDR1 is SGHRS and CDR2 YFSETQ. This CDR3 reads CASRKQGAGDTQYF. In DNA, the CDR3 is TGCGCCAGCAGAAAACAGGGGGCCGGAGATACGCAGTATTTT. The full variable domain, in which reference TRBV5-1 and TRBJ2-3 provide the parts outside the CDR3, is KAGVTQTPRYLIKTRGQQVTLSCSPISGHRSVSWYQQTPGQGLQFLFEYFSETQRNKGNFPGRFSGRQFSNSRSEMNVSTLELGDSALYLCASRKQGAGDTQYFGPGTRLTVL.

The chain links TRBV3-1 (or the pseudogene TRBV3-2) to TRBJ2-2, with D possibly matching TRBD1 (6 bases). Per germline, CDR1 LGHDT and CDR2 YNNKEL (reference sequence). The CDR3 consists of 15 residues. Trimming stripped 4 bases from V and 7 bases from J, with 16 bases between. The chain's CDR3 is CASSPYQGLDGELFF. CDR3 bases: TGTGCCAGCAGCCCATATCAGGGGCTTGACGGGGAGCTGTTTTTT.

This clone occurred once. The CDR3 DNA sequence: TGTGCCAGCAGCCAAGAGACTCGTCTAGCCTTCTACGAGCAGTACTTC. Its translation: CASSQETRLAFYEQYF. The genes are TRBV4-2 and TRBJ2-7; a possible D gene is TRBD2 (5 bases). There are 16 residues in the CDR3. Trimming stripped 0 bases from V and 3 bases from J, with 15 bases between. The germline CDR1 and CDR2 sequences are LGHNA and YNFKEQ.

The J gene is TRBJ1-2, the V gene TRBV20-1; D is possibly TRBD1 (6 bases). Trimming cost V 2 bases and J 5 bases, with 6 bases left between them. Germline V gene lookup returns CDR1 DFQATT and CDR2 SNEGSKA (reference sequence). This CDR3 has 11 amino acids. The CDR3 loop reads CSARQGYGYTF. CDR3 coding DNA: TGCAGTGCTAGACAGGGGTATGGCTACACCTTC.

The rearrangement links TRBV6-6 to TRBJ1-2; 7 positions agree with TRBD1. J gave up 7 bases and V 1 base, and 9 bases lay outside the gene matches. Germline V gives CDR1 MNHNY, CDR2 SVGAGI (reference sequence). The CDR3 has 15 residues. CDR3 sequence: CASSYWDRQGPGYTF. The CDR3 DNA follows: TGTGCCAGCAGTTACTGGGACCGACAGGGCCCTGGCTACACCTTC.

This chain links TRBV7-3 with TRBJ2-5; 10 bases are a match to TRBD2. V was pared by 5 bases and J by 0 bases, with 9 bases of the junction left unmatched. The CDR3 length is 17 residues. CDR1 and CDR2 from the germline V gene are SGHTA and FQGTGA. CDR3 sequence: CASSPGVLAGDQETQYF. Written as DNA, the CDR3 is TGTGCCAGCAGCCCAGGGGTGCTAGCGGGGGACCAAGAGACCCAGTACTTC.

This sequence joins TRBV5-4 and TRBJ2-2; D is undetermined. In germline, CDR1 is SGHNT, CDR2 YYREEE (reference sequence). V was trimmed by 4 bases and J by 2 bases, leaving 15 bases between them. The CDR3 is 16 amino acids. The CDR3 reads CASSTSTQENTGELFF. For the CDR3, the DNA is TGTGCCAGCAGCACCTCAACCCAGGAAAACACCGGGGAGCTGTTTTTT.

The chain has TRBV9 and TRBJ2-3; 9 bases agree with TRBD2. With 4 bases clipped from V and 3 bases from J, the junction kept 12 bases outside the gene matches. Germline V lookup: CDR1 SGDLS, CDR2 YYNGEE. The CDR3 loop spans 17 amino acids. The CDR3, as DNA: TGTGCCAGCAGCACCCGACTTGCCAGCGGGGGGACAGATACGCAGTATTTT. The encoded protein is CASSTRLASGGTDTQYF.

The J gene is TRBJ2-7, the V gene TRBV2; D might be TRBD1 (6 bases). This CDR3 is 14 amino acids long. Germline assignment: CDR1 SNHLY and CDR2 FYNNEI. V lost 2 bases and J lost 4, with 12 bases in between. For the CDR3, the DNA is TGTGCCAGCAGTGAATCTGTACAGGGATACGAGCAGTACTTC. Protein sequence: CASSESVQGYEQYF.

The V call is TRBV19, the J call TRBJ1-5; no clear D gene. The CDR3 contains 15 residues. Germline CDR1 is LNHDA and CDR2 is SQIVND (reference sequence). The V end lost 3 bases, the J end lost 4 bases, and 13 bases lay between the germline ends. CDR3: CASSIAGVRNQPQHF. CDR3 DNA sequence: TGTGCCAGTAGTATTGCCGGGGTTAGAAATCAGCCCCAGCATTTT.

The V gene is TRBV7-9, the J gene TRBJ2-3; D is perhaps TRBD1 (7 bases). The germline V and J ends were trimmed by 5 bases and 3 bases, with 21 bases remaining between them. CDR1 and CDR2 from the germline V gene are SEHNR and FQNEAQ (reference sequence). This CDR3 region has 17 residues. The CDR3 here is CASSLQMETGRTDTQYF. The CDR3 nucleotides read TGTGCCAGCAGCCTACAAATGGAGACAGGGAGGACAGATACGCAGTATTTT.

The V call is TRBV6-6, the J call TRBJ1-2; D is uncertain. The V and J ends lost 5 bases and 6 bases respectively, with 7 bases between them. The germline V gene encodes CDR1 MNHNY and CDR2 SVGAGI (reference sequence). This CDR3 region has 11 residues. Here the CDR3 reads CASSRNNGYTF. DNA for the CDR3: TGTGCCAGCAGTCGGAACAATGGCTACACCTTC.

This clone was counted once. This rearrangement joins TRBV10-2 to TRBJ1-5; weak D call: TRBD1 (6 bases). Trimming removed 4 bases from V and 2 bases from J, with 9 bases in between. The CDR3 consists of 14 residues. Germline V gene lookup returns CDR1 WSHSY and CDR2 SAAADI. As DNA, the CDR3 is TGCGCCAGCAGTGCAGGGGCGGGCAATCAGCCCCAGCATTTT. Translating it yields CASSAGAGNQPQHF.

CDR3: CASSAAGGHYGYTF. CDR3 DNA sequence: TGTGCCAGCAGCGCCGCGGGGGGCCACTATGGCTACACCTTC. The chain employs TRBV7-9 and TRBJ1-2; D is possibly TRBD1 (6 bases). V was trimmed by 5 bases and J by 3 bases, leaving 13 bases between them. Germline CDR1 SEHNR, CDR2 FQNEAQ (reference sequence). This CDR3 is 14 amino acids long.

This chain connects TRBV3-1 (or the pseudogene TRBV3-2) to TRBJ2-7; possible D gene TRBD1, 6 bases. The CDR3 extends over 14 amino acids. Trimming cost V 4 bases and J 4 bases, with 14 bases left between them. CDR1 and CDR2 from the germline V gene are LGHDT and YNNKEL (reference sequence). The CDR3 region is CASSPDSRTYEQYF. DNA for the CDR3: TGTGCCAGCAGCCCGGACAGCCGAACATACGAGCAGTACTTC.

As regards this clone: The sample has other DNA sequences that encode this CDR3 too. The rearrangement links TRBV4-1 to TRBJ2-5; no firm D call. V lost 1 base, J lost 4 bases, and 7 bases lay in between. Germline CDR1 and CDR2: MGHRA and YSYEKL. The CDR3 consists of 13 residues. Here the CDR3 reads CASSQVLLETQYF. CDR3 nucleotides: TGCGCCAGCAGCCAAGTCTTGTTAGAGACCCAGTACTTC.

V usage is TRBV19 and J usage is TRBJ2-5; D is possibly TRBD1 (6 bases). Trimming removed 2 bases at V and 3 bases at J, with 10 bases between. The CDR3 is 14 residues long. CDR1 and CDR2 from the germline V gene are LNHDA and SQIVND (reference sequence). CDR3 DNA: TGTGCCAGTAGTATAAGGGACATAGAAGAGACCCAGTACTTC. Encoded protein: CASSIRDIEETQYF.

The CDR3 loop reads CASSQGAAYGYTF. The CDR3 region has the DNA TGTGCCAGCAGCCAAGGGGCAGCCTATGGCTACACCTTC. V and J are TRBV3-1 (or the pseudogene TRBV3-2) and TRBJ1-2; D call uncertain. This CDR3 is built from 13 residues. Trimming took 1 base from V and 4 from J, leaving 7 bases between them. Per germline, CDR1 LGHDT and CDR2 YNNKEL (reference sequence).

The chain joins TRBV9 to TRBJ2-3; TRBD1 is a possible D gene (5 bases). The V and J ends lost 2 bases and 2 bases respectively, with 12 bases between them. This CDR3 spans 15 amino acids. The germline V gene has CDR1 SGDLS and CDR2 YYNGEE. Here the CDR3 reads CASSVSRVVTDTQYF. The CDR3 DNA follows: TGTGCCAGCAGCGTCTCCAGGGTCGTCACAGATACGCAGTATTTT.

The chain is built from TRBV5-1 and TRBJ2-5; D call uncertain. V shed 1 base and J shed 2 bases, with 3 bases lying between them. This CDR3 region has 12 residues. CDR1 and CDR2 (germline): SGHRS, YFSETQ. The CDR3 DNA sequence: TGCGCCAGCAGCTTGTCTCAAGAGACCCAGTACTTC. Encoded protein: CASSLSQETQYF.

The rearrangement uses TRBV5-6 and TRBJ1-2; TRBD1 matches at 7 bases. J gave up 6 bases and V 3 bases, and 5 bases lay outside the gene matches. Germline CDR1 and CDR2: SGHDT and YYEEEE. The CDR3 length is 13 residues. The CDR3 coding sequence is TGTGCCAGCAGCTCGACAGGGCGTGATGGCTACACCTTC. Amino acids: CASSSTGRDGYTF.

This rearrangement joins TRBV18 to TRBJ1-4; the match to TRBD1 covers 7 bases. V gave up 4 bases and J gave up 6 bases; unmatched junction bases: 8. The CDR3 has 15 amino acids. Germline V gives CDR1 KGHSH, CDR2 LQKENI. This CDR3 is CASSLSTGRYEKLFF. The CDR3 DNA sequence: TGTGCCAGCTCACTTTCGACAGGGCGTTATGAAAAACTGTTTTTT.

The chain couples TRBV12-5 to TRBJ1-4; 11 positions match TRBD1. Germline CDR1 reads LGHNT; CDR2 reads FRNRAP. After removal of 3 bases from V and 7 bases from J, the junction contained 10 bases not matched to a gene. CDR3 length equals 17 residues. The DNA for the CDR3 is TGTGCTAGTGGTTTACCACCAAGGACAGGGGGCACTGAAAAACTGTTTTTT. Encoded protein: CASGLPPRTGGTEKLFF.

The rearrangement joins TRBV10-2 to TRBJ2-3; TRBD2 matches 15 bases. This CDR3 has 16 amino acids. The V and J ends lost 6 bases and 0 bases, in that order; junction bases with no gene match: 1. Per germline, CDR1 WSHSY and CDR2 SAAADI. Here the CDR3 DNA reads TGCGCCAGCAGGGGGACTAGCGGGGGGAGCACAGATACGCAGTATTTT. Its protein product is CASRGTSGGSTDTQYF.

The CDR3 DNA reads TGTGCCAGCAGTGTATCAGGGCCCCAAGAGACCCAGTACTTC. This encodes CASSVSGPQETQYF. This chain links TRBV2 with TRBJ2-5; TRBD1 is a possible D gene (5 bases). Deletions cut 4 bases from V and 1 base from J, with 10 bases between. CDR3 length equals 14 residues. Germline lookup yields CDR1 SNHLY and CDR2 FYNNEI.

The rearrangement uses TRBV19 and TRBJ1-4; 8 bases agree with TRBD1. V lost 9 bases and J lost 8; bases outside the gene matches: 8. This CDR3 has 13 amino acids. Germline lookup yields CDR1 LNHDA and CDR2 SQIVND (reference sequence). For the CDR3, the DNA is TGTGCCAGCGCCTCAGGGGGCCTGGAAAAACTGTTTTTT. As protein: CASASGGLEKLFF.

This chain connects TRBV2 to TRBJ1-1; a possible D gene is TRBD1 (6 bases). Germline V gene lookup returns CDR1 SNHLY and CDR2 FYNNEI. Trimming took off 8 bases at V and 0 bases at J, with 10 bases between the two ends. The CDR3 extends over 13 amino acids. CDR3 DNA: TGTGCCAGCCACAGGGACATGAACACTGAAGCTTTCTTT. Amino acids: CASHRDMNTEAFF. Drawing the rest from reference TRBV2 and TRBJ1-1, the complete variable domain is EPEVTQTPSHQVTQMGQEVILRCVPISNHLYFYWYRQILGQKVEFLVSFYNNEISEKSEIFDDQFSVERPDGSNFTLKIRSTKLEDSAMYFCASHRDMNTEAFFGQGTRLTVV.

V is TRBV9 and J is TRBJ2-7; 9 bases are shared with TRBD2. The trim removed 3 bases at V and 5 bases at J, leaving 6 bases unmatched. Per germline, CDR1 SGDLS and CDR2 YYNGEE. The CDR3 contains 14 residues. CDR3 residues: CASSEGTSRNEQYF. The CDR3 DNA reads TGTGCCAGCAGCGAAGGGACTAGCCGAAACGAGCAGTACTTC.

The V call is TRBV3-1 (or the pseudogene TRBV3-2), the J call TRBJ2-2; a weak D match, TRBD2 (6 bases). The V end lost 4 bases, the J end lost 1 base, and 13 bases lay between the germline ends. Germline CDR1 reads LGHDT; CDR2 reads YNNKEL (reference sequence). This CDR3 has 16 residues. The CDR3: CASSLEGKRNTGELFF. CDR3 sequence (DNA): TGTGCCAGCAGCCTGGAGGGAAAGAGGAACACCGGGGAGCTGTTTTTT.

The chain couples TRBV30 to TRBJ2-7; D unresolved. Germline CDR1 and CDR2: GTSNPN and SVGIG (reference sequence). With 1 base removed from V and 1 base from J, the gap between germline ends came to 5 bases. This CDR3 contains 12 residues. The CDR3 DNA reads TGTGCCTGGAGTGACAGTTCCTACGAGCAGTACTTC. Translation: CAWSDSSYEQYF.